This TCR beta chain appears in the sequencing data of a study of blood T cell repertoires in COVID-19. On the study more broadly: COVID-19 samples, acute and convalescent, were from the United States, Italy and Spain. PBMCs, B-cell-depleted T cells, or T cells were the source of the cDNA or gDNA that made up the material.

Study processing details: Scientists estimated how many nucleated cells there were by amplifying reference gene primers. Assay used: immunoSEQ multiplex PCR; TCRdb lists only in-frame clones, some missing. V and J calls and clone size are copied from that table; D and trimming were computed from the DNA. The sample consists of 350,000 or so clones, almost 90% of them appearing once. The trim removed 7 bases at V and 5 bases at J, leaving 8 bases unmatched. The V gene's germline CDR1 is LNHDA and CDR2 SQIVND (reference sequence). This CDR3 is 14 amino acids long. This clone has just one count. Sequenced: peripheral blood. The V gene is TRBV19, the J gene TRBJ2-4; 7 bases map to TRBD2. This clonotype was sampled from a man aged 18-30 years with active or convalescent COVID-19. This chain's CDR3 is CASTIASGQNIQYF. CDR3 bases: TGTGCCAGTACTATTGCTAGCGGTCAAAACATTCAGTACTTC.